Detailed here is one T cell receptor beta chain. These data originate in a study of shared clonotypes between healthy human individuals. Assay used: immunoSEQ multiplex PCR; TCRdb lists only in-frame clones, some missing. The repertoire includes about 480,000 clones, over 60% of them detected once, and roughly an eighth sits in the top ten. V lost 6 bases, J lost 4 bases, and 24 bases stayed unmatched. Germline-derived CDR1 and CDR2 are MDHEN and SYDVKM. The CDR3 is 20 amino acids. This chain links TRBV28 with TRBJ2-7, with 10 bases fitting TRBD2. Input material: PBMCs. The receptor's source is a woman between 40 and 50 years old in good health. Some clones in this sample may be carry-over from other donors' samples. CDR3 sequence: CASSPVGWLAGEGELYEQYF. In DNA form, the CDR3 reads TGTGCCAGCAGCCCTGTGGGGTGGCTAGCGGGAGAGGGGGAACTTTACGAGCAGTACTTC.